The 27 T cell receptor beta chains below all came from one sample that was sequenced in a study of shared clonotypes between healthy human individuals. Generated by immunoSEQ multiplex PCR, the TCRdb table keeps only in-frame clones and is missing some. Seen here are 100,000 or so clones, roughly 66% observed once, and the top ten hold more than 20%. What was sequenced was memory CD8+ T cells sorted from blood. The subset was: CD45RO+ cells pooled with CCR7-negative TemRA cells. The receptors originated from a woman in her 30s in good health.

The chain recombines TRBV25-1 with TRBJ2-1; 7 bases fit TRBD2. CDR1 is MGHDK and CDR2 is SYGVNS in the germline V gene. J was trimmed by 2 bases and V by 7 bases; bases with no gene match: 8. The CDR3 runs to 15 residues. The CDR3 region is CASTREAGPYNEQFF. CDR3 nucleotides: TGTGCCAGCACGAGGGAAGCGGGACCCTACAATGAGCAGTTCTTC.

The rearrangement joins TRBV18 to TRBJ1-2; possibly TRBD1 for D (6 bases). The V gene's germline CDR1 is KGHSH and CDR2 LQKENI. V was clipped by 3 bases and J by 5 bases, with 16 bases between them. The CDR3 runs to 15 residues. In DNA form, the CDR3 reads TGTGCCAGCTCACCGGCTCAGGGGCAGACGTATGGCTACACCTTC. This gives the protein CASSPAQGQTYGYTF.

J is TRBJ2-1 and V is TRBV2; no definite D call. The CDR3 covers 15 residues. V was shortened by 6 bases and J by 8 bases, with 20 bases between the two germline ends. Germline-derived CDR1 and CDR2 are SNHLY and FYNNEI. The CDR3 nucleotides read TGTGCCAGCAGCCCCCTTGCGGCCCTCTTATATGAGCAGTTCTTC. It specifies CASSPLAALLYEQFF.

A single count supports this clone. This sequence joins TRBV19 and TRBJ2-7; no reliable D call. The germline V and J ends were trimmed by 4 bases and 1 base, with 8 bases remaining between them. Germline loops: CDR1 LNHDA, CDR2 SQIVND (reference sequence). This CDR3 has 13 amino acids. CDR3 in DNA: TGTGCCAGTAGTAGTATTTTATCCTACGAGCAGTACTTC. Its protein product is CASSSILSYEQYF.

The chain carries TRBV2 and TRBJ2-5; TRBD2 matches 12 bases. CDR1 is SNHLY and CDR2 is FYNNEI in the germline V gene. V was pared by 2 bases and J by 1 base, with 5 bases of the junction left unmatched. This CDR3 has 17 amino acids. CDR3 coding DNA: TGTGCCAGCAGTGAACCGGGACTAGCGGGCGTCCAAGAGACCCAGTACTTC. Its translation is CASSEPGLAGVQETQYF.

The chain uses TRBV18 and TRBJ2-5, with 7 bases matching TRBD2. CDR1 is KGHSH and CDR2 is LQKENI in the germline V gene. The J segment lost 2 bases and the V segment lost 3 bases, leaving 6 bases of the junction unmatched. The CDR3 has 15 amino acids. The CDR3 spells CASSPSPSGQETQYF. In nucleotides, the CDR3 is TGTGCCAGCTCACCCTCCCCTAGCGGACAAGAGACCCAGTACTTC.

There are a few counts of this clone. CDR3 coding DNA: TGTGCCAGCAGCGAAGGTTTCGGGGGGTTCTTC. Translated: CASSEGFGGFF. The chain recombines TRBV7-9 with TRBJ2-1; D is possibly TRBD2 (6 bases). Germline V gene data show CDR1 as SEHNR and CDR2 as FQNEAQ (reference sequence). V was clipped by 5 bases and J by 15 bases, with 14 bases between them. CDR3 length equals 11 residues.

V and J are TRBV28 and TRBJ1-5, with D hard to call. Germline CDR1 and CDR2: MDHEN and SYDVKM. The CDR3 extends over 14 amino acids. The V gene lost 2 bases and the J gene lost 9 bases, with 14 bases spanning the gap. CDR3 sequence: CASSLTPRETPQHF. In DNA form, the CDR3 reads TGTGCCAGCAGTTTAACCCCGAGGGAAACGCCCCAGCATTTT.

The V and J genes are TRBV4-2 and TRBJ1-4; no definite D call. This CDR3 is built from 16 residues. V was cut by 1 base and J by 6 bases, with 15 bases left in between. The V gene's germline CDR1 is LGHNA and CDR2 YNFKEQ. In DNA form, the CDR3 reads TGTGCCAGCAGCCAAGTTCGCGTATGGGAATATGAAAAACTGTTTTTT. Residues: CASSQVRVWEYEKLFF.

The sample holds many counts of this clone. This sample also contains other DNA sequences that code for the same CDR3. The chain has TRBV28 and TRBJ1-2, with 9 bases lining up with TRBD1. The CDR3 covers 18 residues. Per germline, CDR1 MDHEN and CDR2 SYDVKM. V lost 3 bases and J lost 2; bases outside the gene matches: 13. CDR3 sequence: CASSFSAFGQGPNYGYTF. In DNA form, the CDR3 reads TGTGCCAGCAGTTTTTCTGCTTTTGGACAGGGGCCCAACTATGGCTACACCTTC.

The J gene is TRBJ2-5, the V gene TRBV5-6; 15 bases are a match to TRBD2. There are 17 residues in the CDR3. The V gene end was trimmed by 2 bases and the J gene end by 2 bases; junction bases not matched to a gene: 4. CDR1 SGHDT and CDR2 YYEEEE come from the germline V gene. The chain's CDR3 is CASSFGLAGGTQETQYF. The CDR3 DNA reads TGTGCCAGCAGCTTCGGACTAGCGGGAGGGACACAAGAGACCCAGTACTTC.

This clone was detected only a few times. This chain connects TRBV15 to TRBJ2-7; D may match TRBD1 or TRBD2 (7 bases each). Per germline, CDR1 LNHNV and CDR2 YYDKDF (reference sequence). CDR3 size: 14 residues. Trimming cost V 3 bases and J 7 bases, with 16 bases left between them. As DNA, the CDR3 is TGTGCCACCAGCAGTACACAGGGGAGGGGGGAGCAGTACTTC. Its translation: CATSSTQGRGEQYF.

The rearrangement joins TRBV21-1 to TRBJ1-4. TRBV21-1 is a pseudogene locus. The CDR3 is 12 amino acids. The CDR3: CASPGWREKLFF. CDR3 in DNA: TGTGCCAGCCCGGGCTGGAGGGAAAAACTGTTTTTT.

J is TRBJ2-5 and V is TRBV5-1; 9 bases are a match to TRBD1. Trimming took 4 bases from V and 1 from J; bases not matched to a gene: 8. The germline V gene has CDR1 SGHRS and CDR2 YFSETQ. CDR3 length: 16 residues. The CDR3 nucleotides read TGCGCCAGCAGCCGTGGGGACAGGGTTAGCCAAGAGACCCAGTACTTC. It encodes CASSRGDRVSQETQYF.

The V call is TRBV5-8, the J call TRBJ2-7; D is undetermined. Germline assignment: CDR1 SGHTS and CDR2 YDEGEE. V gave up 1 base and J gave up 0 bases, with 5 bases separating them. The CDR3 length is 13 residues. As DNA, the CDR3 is TGTGCCAGCAGCTTGCAGGCCTCCTACGAGCAGTACTTC. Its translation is CASSLQASYEQYF.

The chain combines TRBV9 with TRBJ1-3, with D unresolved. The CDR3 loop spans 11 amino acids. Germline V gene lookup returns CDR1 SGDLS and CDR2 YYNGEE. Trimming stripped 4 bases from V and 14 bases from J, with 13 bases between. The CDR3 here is CASSPERVLYF. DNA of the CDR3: TGTGCCAGCAGCCCCGAGCGTGTCCTATATTTT.

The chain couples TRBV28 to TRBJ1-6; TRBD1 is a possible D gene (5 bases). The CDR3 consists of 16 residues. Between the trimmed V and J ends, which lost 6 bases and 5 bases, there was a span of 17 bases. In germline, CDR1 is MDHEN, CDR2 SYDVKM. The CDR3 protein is CASSYRGDLHNSPLHF. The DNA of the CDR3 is TGTGCCAGCAGCTACCGGGGGGACTTACATAATTCACCCCTCCACTTT.

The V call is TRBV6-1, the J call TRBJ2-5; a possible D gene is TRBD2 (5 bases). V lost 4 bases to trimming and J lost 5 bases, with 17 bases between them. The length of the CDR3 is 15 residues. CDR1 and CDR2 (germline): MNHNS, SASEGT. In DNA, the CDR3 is TGTGCCAGCAGTGTAACCGGGGTACAACAGGAGACCCAGTACTTC. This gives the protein CASSVTGVQQETQYF.

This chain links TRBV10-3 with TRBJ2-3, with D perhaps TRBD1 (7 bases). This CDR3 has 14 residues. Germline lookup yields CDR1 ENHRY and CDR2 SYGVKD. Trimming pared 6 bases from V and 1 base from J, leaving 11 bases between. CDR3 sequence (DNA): TGTGCCATCAGCCAGGGGGGAGGCACAGATACGCAGTATTTT. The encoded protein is CAISQGGGTDTQYF.

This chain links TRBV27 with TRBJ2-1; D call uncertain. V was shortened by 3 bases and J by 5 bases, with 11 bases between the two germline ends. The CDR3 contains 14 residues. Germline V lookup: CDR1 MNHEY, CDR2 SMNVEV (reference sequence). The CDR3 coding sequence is TGTGCCAGCAGTTTGAGTGCCCCAAACAATGAGCAGTTCTTC. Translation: CASSLSAPNNEQFF.

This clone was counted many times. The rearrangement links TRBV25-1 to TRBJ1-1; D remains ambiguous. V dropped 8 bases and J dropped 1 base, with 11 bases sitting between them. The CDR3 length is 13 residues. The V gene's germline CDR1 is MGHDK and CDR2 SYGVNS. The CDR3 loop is CASQSRENTEAFF. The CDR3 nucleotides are TGTGCCAGCCAAAGTCGGGAGAACACTGAAGCTTTCTTT.

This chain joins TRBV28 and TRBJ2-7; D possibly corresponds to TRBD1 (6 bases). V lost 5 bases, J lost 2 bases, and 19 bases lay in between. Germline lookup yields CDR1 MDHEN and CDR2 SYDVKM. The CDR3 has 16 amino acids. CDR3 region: CASSRGPGHLPYEQYF. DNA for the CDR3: TGTGCCAGCAGTCGGGGACCGGGACACCTCCCCTACGAGCAGTACTTC.

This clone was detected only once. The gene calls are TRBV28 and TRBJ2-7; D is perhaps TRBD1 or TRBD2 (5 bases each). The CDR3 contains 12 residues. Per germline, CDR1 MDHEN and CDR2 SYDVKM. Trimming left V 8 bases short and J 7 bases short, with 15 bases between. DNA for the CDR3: TGTGCCAGCTCCTTTGGGACGGGAGAGCAGTACTTC. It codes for CASSFGTGEQYF.

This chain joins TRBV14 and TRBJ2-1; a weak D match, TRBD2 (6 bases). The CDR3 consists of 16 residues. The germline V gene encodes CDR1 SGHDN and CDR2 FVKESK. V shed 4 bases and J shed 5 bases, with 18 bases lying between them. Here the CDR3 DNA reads TGTGCCAGCAGCCCTCGACCTTTGCGGGGAGACAATGAGCAGTTCTTC. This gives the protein CASSPRPLRGDNEQFF.

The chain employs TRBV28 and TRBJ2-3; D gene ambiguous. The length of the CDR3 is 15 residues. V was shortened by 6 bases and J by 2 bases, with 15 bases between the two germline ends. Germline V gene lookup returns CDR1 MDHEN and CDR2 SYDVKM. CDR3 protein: CASRLKTGFTDTQYF. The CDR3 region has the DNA TGTGCCAGCAGACTGAAGACGGGTTTCACAGATACGCAGTATTTT.

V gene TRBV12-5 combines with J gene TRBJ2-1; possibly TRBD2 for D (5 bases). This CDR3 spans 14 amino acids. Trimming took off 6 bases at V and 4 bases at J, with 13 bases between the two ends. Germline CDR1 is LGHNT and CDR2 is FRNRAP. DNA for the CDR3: TGTGCTAGTGGCGCCGGGGTGGGGTACAATGAGCAGTTCTTC. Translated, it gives CASGAGVGYNEQFF.

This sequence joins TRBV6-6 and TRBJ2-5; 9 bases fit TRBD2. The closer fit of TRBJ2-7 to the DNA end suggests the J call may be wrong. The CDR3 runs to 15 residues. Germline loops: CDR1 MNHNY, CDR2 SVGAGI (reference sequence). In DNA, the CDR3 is TGTGCCAGCAGCCCTGATATTAGCGGGAGCGTCGAGCAGTACTTC. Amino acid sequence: CASSPDISGSVEQYF.